Presented here are 21 T cell receptor beta chains from one specimen sequenced in a study of T cells in Graves' hyperthyroidism and ophthalmopathy. RNA transcripts were the template for amplifying TCR beta CDR3 regions. HTBI primers were the set used in a first-round RT-PCR of the TCR CDR3. TCRdb analysed the multiplex PCR reads with MiXCR anew, one entry per CDR3 protein. This sample carries 650,000 to 700,000 distinct CDR3 sequences, 17% of them seen once, and the ten largest clones take 15% to 19%. Input material: blood. The receptors stem from a man aged 45-65 years with Graves' hyperthyroidism.

This clonotype was counted between two and nine times. A read error may account for a junction end that differs from germline. The CDR3, as DNA: TGCAGCGTTCCGCCGGGACTAGTGAACAATGGGCAGTTCTTC. This encodes CSVPPGLVNNGQFF. V is TRBV29-1 and J is TRBJ2-1, with 8 positions matching TRBD2. Germline V lookup: CDR1 SQVTM, CDR2 ANQGSEA. This CDR3 contains 14 residues.

This clonotype showed up many times. V is TRBV28 and J is TRBJ1-5; D is undetermined. V gave up 6 bases and J gave up 2 bases, with 5 bases separating them. The germline V gene has CDR1 MDHEN and CDR2 SYDVKM. The CDR3 spans 12 residues. The CDR3: CASRSGNQPQHF. CDR3 in DNA: TGTGCCAGCAGATCGGGCAATCAGCCCCAGCATTTT.

DNA for the CDR3: TGTGCCAGCATCCCCCCCCTCGGTGCTTCCTACAATGAGCAGTTCTTC. It codes for CASIPPLGASYNEQFF. The chain couples TRBV7-9 to TRBJ2-1, with no clear D. The CDR3 sequence is 16 residues long. The V and J ends lost 7 bases and 1 base respectively, with 17 bases between them. Per germline, CDR1 SEHNR and CDR2 FQNEAQ (reference sequence). The full variable domain, completed using reference TRBV7-9 and TRBJ2-1, is DTGVSQNPRHKITKRGQNVTFRCDPISEHNRLYWYRQTLGQGPEFLTYFQNEAQLEKSRLLSDRFSAERPKGSFSTLEIQRTEQGDSAMYLCASIPPLGASYNEQFFGPGTRLTVL.

In this sample, this clonotype turned up many times. The V call is TRBV7-8, the J call TRBJ2-5; no clear D. Between the trimmed V and J ends, which lost 2 bases and 1 base, there was a span of 14 bases. Germline loops: CDR1 SGHVS, CDR2 FQNEAQ. The CDR3 is made up of 16 amino acids. CDR3 sequence (DNA): TGTGCCAGCAGCTTAACCATGGATCTTCTCCAAGAGACCCAGTACTTC. This gives the protein CASSLTMDLLQETQYF.

This clonotype was observed a handful of times. V and J are TRBV19 and TRBJ2-2; 9 nucleotides match TRBD1. CDR1 is LNHDA, CDR2 SQIVND, per germline (reference sequence). V lost 9 bases, J lost 7 bases, and 12 bases stayed unmatched. This CDR3 contains 15 residues. This CDR3 is CASQYRGLRGGELFF. CDR3 in DNA: TGTGCCAGCCAGTACAGGGGGCTGCGCGGCGGGGAGCTGTTTTTT. The variable domain in full, with the rest retrieved from reference TRBV19 and TRBJ2-2, is DGGITQSPKYLFRKEGQNVTLSCEQNLNHDAMYWYRQDPGQGLRLIYYSQIVNDFQKGDIAEGYSVSREKKESFPLTVTSAQKNPTAFYLCASQYRGLRGGELFFGEGSRLTVL.

This clonotype was counted many times. This rearrangement joins TRBV12-3 or TRBV12-4 to TRBJ2-7; D call uncertain. The V gene lost 4 bases and the J gene lost 6 bases, with 13 bases spanning the gap. The CDR3 consists of 13 residues. For the CDR3, the DNA is TGTGCCAGCAGTTCCCTCCGTGACATCGAGCAGTACTTC. It is translated as CASSSLRDIEQYF.

The chain joins TRBV19 to TRBJ1-5; maybe TRBD1 (6 bases). Germline loops: CDR1 LNHDA, CDR2 SQIVND (reference sequence). V was clipped by 7 bases and J by 4 bases, with 11 bases between them. The CDR3 covers 13 residues. The CDR3 spells CASTDRTNQPQHF. The DNA of the CDR3 is TGTGCCAGTACAGACAGGACTAATCAGCCCCAGCATTTT.

This clonotype was recorded many times. The rearrangement uses TRBV20-1 and TRBJ2-7, with D maybe TRBD2 (6 bases). The germline V gene has CDR1 DFQATT and CDR2 SNEGSKA (reference sequence). This CDR3 region has 13 residues. The V and J ends lost 3 bases and 4 bases respectively, with 13 bases between them. This CDR3 reads CSASFGGMYEQYF. The DNA for the CDR3 is TGCAGTGCTAGTTTTGGGGGGATGTACGAGCAGTACTTC.

This clonotype was seen many times. The chain couples TRBV7-2 to TRBJ1-1; 10 bases are shared with TRBD1. The CDR3 covers 14 residues. Germline assignment: CDR1 SGHTA and CDR2 FQGNSA. The V segment lost 6 bases and the J segment 5 bases; nucleotides outside the gene matches: 6. The CDR3 here is CASSIDRGRTEAFF. The CDR3 DNA follows: TGTGCCAGCAGTATTGACAGGGGGCGGACTGAAGCTTTCTTT.

In this sample, this clonotype turned up a few times. The J gene is TRBJ2-1, the V gene TRBV6-2 or TRBV6-3, with 7 bases fitting TRBD1. The CDR3 is 14 amino acids. From germline, CDR1 is MNHEY and CDR2 SVGEGT. The ends lost 2 bases at V and 6 bases at J; junction bases unmatched: 4. CDR3 in amino acids: CASSYHTGVNEQFF. DNA of the CDR3: TGTGCCAGCAGTTACCACACAGGGGTCAATGAGCAGTTCTTC.

The V call is TRBV29-1, the J call TRBJ2-2, with TRBD2 as a possible D gene (7 bases). The V end was cut by 3 bases, the J end by 0 bases, with 11 bases between. The CDR3 covers 15 residues. Germline values: CDR1 SQVTM, CDR2 ANQGSEA. CDR3 coding DNA: TGCAGCGTTGATCCGGGGGGCGCGAACACCGGGGAGCTGTTTTTT. This encodes CSVDPGGANTGELFF.

The rearrangement uses TRBV6-5 and TRBJ1-2; a weak D match, TRBD1 (5 bases). This CDR3 has 16 residues. Trimming pared 2 bases from V and 0 bases from J, leaving 13 bases between. CDR1 and CDR2 from the germline V gene are MNHEY and SVGAGI. CDR3 in DNA: TGTGCCAGCAGTTACCAGTTGGGGCCATCTAACTATGGCTACACCTTC. This encodes CASSYQLGPSNYGYTF.

For this clonotype: The junction and the germline gene differ at one end; a read error may be behind it. The chain is built from TRBV6-1 and TRBJ1-5, with 9 bases aligning to TRBD1. The length of the CDR3 is 15 residues. Per the germline V gene, CDR1 is MNHNS and CDR2 is SASEGT. CDR3 loop: CASRQGASGNQPKHF. The DNA of the CDR3 is TGTGCCAGCAGACAGGGGGCATCGGGCAATCAGCCCAAGCATTTT.

This clonotype appeared many times. This chain uses TRBV15 with TRBJ1-4; D call uncertain. V was pared by 3 bases and J by 12 bases, with 14 bases between. The CDR3 has 13 residues. Germline CDR1 reads LNHNV; CDR2 reads YYDKDF (reference sequence). The CDR3 is CATSSFVGSELFF. Here the CDR3 DNA reads TGTGCCACCAGCAGCTTCGTCGGGTCGGAACTGTTTTTT.

The genes are TRBV2 and TRBJ1-5; D is perhaps TRBD1 (6 bases). The length of the CDR3 is 14 residues. V gave up 2 bases and J gave up 7 bases, with 12 bases separating them. Per germline, CDR1 SNHLY and CDR2 FYNNEI. The CDR3 reads CASSELSGEQPQHF. The CDR3 nucleotides read TGTGCCAGCAGTGAATTGTCAGGGGAGCAGCCCCAGCATTTT.

On this clonotype itself: A much larger clonotype is one base distant, so this may be a read error. This chain links TRBV2 with TRBJ1-1; TRBD1 agrees at 8 bases. The CDR3 length is 14 residues. After removal of 10 bases from V and 0 bases from J, the junction contained 7 bases not matched to a gene. Germline-derived CDR1 and CDR2 are SNHLY and FYNNEI. The CDR3 spells CANRDRRMNTEAFF. CDR3 DNA sequence: TGTGCCAACCGGGACAGGAGAATGAACACTGAAGCTTTCTTT.

In this sample, this clonotype turned up a few times. CDR3 region: CASSWDKRLAGVVDEQFF. The CDR3 nucleotides are TGCGCCAGCAGCTGGGACAAACGACTAGCGGGAGTAGTAGATGAGCAGTTCTTC. The chain has TRBV5-1 and TRBJ2-1, with 12 bases lining up with TRBD2. Germline V lookup: CDR1 SGHRS, CDR2 YFSETQ. V lost 3 bases to trimming and J lost 8 bases; unmatched junction nucleotides: 15. The CDR3 consists of 18 residues.

This clonotype was observed a handful of times. A junction boundary mismatches the germline segment, possibly from a read error. The chain combines TRBV19 with TRBJ2-1; perhaps TRBD2 as D (5 bases). The CDR3 consists of 11 residues. The V gene's germline CDR1 is LNHDA and CDR2 SQIVND (reference sequence). The DNA of the CDR3 is TGTGCCAGCAGTACGGGAAGGGAGCAGTTCTTC. Encoded protein: CASSTGREQFF.

The V gene is TRBV11-1, the J gene TRBJ1-1; possibly TRBD1 for D (5 bases). Germline V gene sequence: CDR1 SGHAT, CDR2 FQDESV (reference sequence). The CDR3 has 13 amino acids. V gave up 7 bases and J gave up 1 base, with 10 bases separating them. CDR3 sequence: CASNWGPNTEAFF. The CDR3 DNA reads TGTGCCAGCAACTGGGGACCGAACACTGAAGCTTTCTTT.

This clonotype was counted at least ten times. The chain links TRBV7-3 to TRBJ2-7, with 9 bases identical to TRBD2. This CDR3 spans 15 amino acids. Germline V lookup: CDR1 SGHTA, CDR2 FQGTGA. V shed 2 bases and J 4 bases; nucleotides not matched to a gene: 6. CDR3 sequence: CASSLEPSGKYEQYF. CDR3 nucleotides: TGTGCCAGCAGCTTAGAGCCTAGCGGGAAATACGAGCAGTACTTC.

Concerning this clonotype itself: One end of the junction varies from germline; a read error may be responsible. This chain connects TRBV2 to TRBJ2-7; no definite D call. This CDR3 spans 12 amino acids. Germline V gene lookup returns CDR1 SNHLY and CDR2 FYNNEI. The CDR3 nucleotides read TGTGCCAGCAAAGAGCTTTCCTACGGGCAGTACTTC. This sequence encodes CASKELSYGQYF.